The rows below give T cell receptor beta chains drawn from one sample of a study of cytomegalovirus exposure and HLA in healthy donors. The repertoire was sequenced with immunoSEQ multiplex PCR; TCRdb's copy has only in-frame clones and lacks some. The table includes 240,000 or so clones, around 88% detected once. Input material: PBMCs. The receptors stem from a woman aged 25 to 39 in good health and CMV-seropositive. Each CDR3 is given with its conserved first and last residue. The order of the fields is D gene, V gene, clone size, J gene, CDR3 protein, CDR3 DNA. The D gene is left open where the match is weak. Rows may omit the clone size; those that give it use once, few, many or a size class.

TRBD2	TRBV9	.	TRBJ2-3	CASSTWEGPTDTQYF	TGTGCCAGCAGCACCTGGGAGGGCCCCACAGATACGCAGTATTTT
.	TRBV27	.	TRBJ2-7	CASSGNSYEQYF	TGTGCCAGCTCGGGGAACTCCTACGAGCAGTACTTC
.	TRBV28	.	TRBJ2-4	CASSSDPFSGTQYF	TGTGCCAGCAGTTCCGACCCTTTTTCGGGAACTCAGTACTTC
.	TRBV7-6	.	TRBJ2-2	CASSMNSDNTGELFF	TGTGCCAGCAGCATGAATAGCGACAACACCGGGGAGCTGTTTTTT
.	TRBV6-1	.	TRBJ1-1	CASSEKGSNTEAFF	TGTGCCAGCAGTGAAAAGGGGTCGAACACTGAAGCTTTCTTT
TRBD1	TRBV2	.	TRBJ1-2	CASSVGQAYGYTF	TGTGCCAGCAGCGTGGGACAGGCATATGGCTACACCTTC
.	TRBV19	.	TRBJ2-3	CASRRGNRVDTQYF	TGTGCCAGTAGAAGAGGAAATCGTGTAGATACGCAGTATTTT
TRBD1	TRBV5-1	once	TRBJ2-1	CASSGTGNEQFF	TGCGCCAGCAGCGGGACAGGGAATGAGCAGTTCTTC
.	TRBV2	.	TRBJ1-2	CASSAIGGFGGYTF	TGTGCCAGCAGTGCCATTGGGGGGTTCGGTGGCTACACCTTC
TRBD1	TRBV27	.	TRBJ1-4	CATKDRVATNEKLFF	TGTGCCACCAAGGACAGGGTCGCAACTAATGAAAAACTGTTTTTT
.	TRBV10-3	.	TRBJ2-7	CAISESTRGASEQYF	TGTGCCATCAGTGAGTCGACCCGGGGGGCTTCGGAGCAGTACTTC
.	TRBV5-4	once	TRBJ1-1	CASSPAQGMNTEAFF	TGTGCCAGCAGCCCAGCCCAGGGGATGAACACTGAAGCTTTCTTT
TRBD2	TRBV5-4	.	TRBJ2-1	CASSVPGPGLALNEQFF	TGTGCCAGCAGCGTCCCCGGGCCGGGACTAGCTTTGAATGAGCAGTTCTTC
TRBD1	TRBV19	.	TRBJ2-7	CASSEKQGNEQYF	TGTGCCAGTAGCGAAAAACAGGGGAACGAGCAGTACTTC
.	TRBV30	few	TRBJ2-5	CAWSPGGETQYF	TGTGCCTGGAGCCCCGGCGGGGAGACCCAGTACTTC
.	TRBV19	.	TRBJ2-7	CASTLGARGPYEQYF	TGTGCCAGTACCCTAGGCGCCAGGGGACCGTACGAGCAGTACTTC
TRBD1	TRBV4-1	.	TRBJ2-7	CASSVTGTGDYEQYF	TGCGCCAGCAGCGTCACCGGGACAGGAGACTACGAGCAGTACTTC
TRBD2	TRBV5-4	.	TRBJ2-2	CASSSKRELHTGELFF	TGTGCCAGCAGCTCCAAGCGGGAGTTGCATACCGGGGAGCTGTTTTTT
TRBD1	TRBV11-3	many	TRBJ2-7	CASSLPGQPLEQYF	TGTGCCAGCAGCTTACCGGGACAGCCCTTAGAGCAGTACTTC
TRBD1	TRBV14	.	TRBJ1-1	CASSQTGLRTEAFF	TGTGCCAGCAGCCAGACAGGGTTGCGCACTGAAGCTTTCTTT
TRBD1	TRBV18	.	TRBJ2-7	CASSLSGQPYEQYF	TGTGCCAGCTCACTGTCGGGACAGCCCTACGAGCAGTACTTC
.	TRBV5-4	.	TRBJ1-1	CASSLAEGYTEAFF	TGTGCCAGCAGCTTGGCTGAGGGCTACACTGAAGCTTTCTTT
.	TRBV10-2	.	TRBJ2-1	CASRRGYNEQFF	TGCGCCAGCCGGAGGGGCTACAATGAGCAGTTCTTC
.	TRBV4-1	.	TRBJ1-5	CASSQESGNNQPQHF	TGCGCCAGCAGCCAAGAATCGGGAAACAATCAGCCCCAGCATTTT
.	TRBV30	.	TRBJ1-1	CAWSELGGTEAFF	TGTGCCTGGAGCGAACTCGGAGGGACTGAAGCTTTCTTT
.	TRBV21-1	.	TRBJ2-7	CASSRKRRNPRGGEQYF	TGTGCCAGCAGCAGAAAACGCCGGAACCCAAGGGGAGGAGAGCAGTACTTC
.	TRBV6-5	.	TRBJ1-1	CASSYGRNTEAFF	TGTGCCAGCAGTTACGGGAGGAACACTGAAGCTTTCTTT
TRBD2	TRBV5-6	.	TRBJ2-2	CASSLLGGGNTGELFF	TGTGCCAGCAGCTTGCTGGGCGGGGGGAACACCGGGGAGCTGTTTTTT
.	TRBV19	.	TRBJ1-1	CASSISVGLNTEAFF	TGTGCCAGTAGTATAAGCGTTGGCCTAAACACTGAAGCTTTCTTT
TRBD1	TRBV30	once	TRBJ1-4	CAWRLQGTRGRELFF	TGTGCCTGGAGATTACAGGGGACGCGGGGAAGGGAACTGTTTTTT
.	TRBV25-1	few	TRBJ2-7	CASMKAGGLWEQYF	TGTGCCAGCATGAAGGCCGGGGGTCTCTGGGAGCAGTACTTC
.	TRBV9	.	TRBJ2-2	CASSVGGPGELFF	TGTGCCAGCAGCGTAGGAGGGCCCGGGGAGCTGTTTTTT